A selection of T cell receptor beta chains follows, all from one sample in a study of shared clonotypes between healthy human individuals. The table came from immunoSEQ multiplex PCR; TCRdb's copy has only in-frame clones and leaves some out. The sample consists of approximately 1,500,000 clones, around 95% of them appearing once. Material: naive CD4+ T cells sorted from blood. These TCRs come from a young man in good health. Both conserved end residues are part of each CDR3. Fields, in order: D gene, CDR3 length, V gene, clone size, J gene, CDR3 DNA, CDR3 protein. A D gene is named only where the DNA matches it firmly. Clone size, where shown, is once, few, many, or a class for clones that have expanded.

-	11	TRBV14	once	TRBJ2-1	TGTGCCAGCGGTCTTAGGGATGAGCAGTTCTTC	CASGLRDEQFF
TRBD1	16	TRBV6-1	-	TRBJ1-3	TGTGCCAGCAGTGTCCCAGGGGGCGCCTCTGGAAACACCATATATTTT	CASSVPGGASGNTIYF
TRBD2	15	TRBV29-1	-	TRBJ2-3	TGCAGCGTTGAAGGTGCTAGCGGGAGCCCAGATACGCAGTATTTT	CSVEGASGSPDTQYF
-	14	TRBV5-3	-	TRBJ2-3	TGTGCCAGAAGCTTTAGGCATCTCAGGGATACGCAGTATTTT	CARSFRHLRDTQYF
-	15	TRBV14	-	TRBJ2-1	TGTGCCAGCAAGGCGCTTGGGGGAGACTACAATGAGCAGTTCTTC	CASKALGGDYNEQFF
-	15	TRBV6-5	-	TRBJ1-1	TGTGCCAGCAGTTACCACAGGGTTGGGAACACTGAAGCTTTCTTT	CASSYHRVGNTEAFF
TRBD1	15	TRBV6-6	-	TRBJ2-5	TGTGCCAGCAGCACCCCGAGCGACAGGGGAGAGACCCAGTACTTC	CASSTPSDRGETQYF
-	14	TRBV6-5	-	TRBJ1-1	TGTGCCAGCAGTTACTGGGTGGAAGACACTGAAGCTTTCTTT	CASSYWVEDTEAFF
-	15	TRBV19	-	TRBJ2-3	TGTGCCAGCCGAACGGGGCCGGCTAGCACAGATACGCAGTATTTT	CASRTGPASTDTQYF
-	14	TRBV18	-	TRBJ2-7	TGTGCCAGCTCACCCGAGACTACCCGCTACGAGCAGTACTTC	CASSPETTRYEQYF
-	14	TRBV29-1	-	TRBJ2-2	TGCAGCGCCAGGGGACTTGGGAACACCGGGGAGCTGTTTTTT	CSARGLGNTGELFF
-	15	TRBV11-2	-	TRBJ1-2	TGTGCCAGCAGCTTAACGGGGGGATACGGCTATGGCTACACCTTC	CASSLTGGYGYGYTF
-	14	TRBV5-5	-	TRBJ2-3	TGTGCCAGCAGCTTCGGACCACACACAGATACGCAGTATTTT	CASSFGPHTDTQYF
TRBD2	14	TRBV29-1	once	TRBJ2-3	TGCAGCGTGTCCGGGACTAGCGGCACAGATACGCAGTATTTT	CSVSGTSGTDTQYF
-	14	TRBV10-3	-	TRBJ1-4	TGTGCCACCGGAGCGGTGGACGGCGATGAAAAACTGTTTTTT	CATGAVDGDEKLFF
-	16	TRBV18	-	TRBJ2-2	TGTGCCAGCTCACCACCGAACAGGGAGGTCACCGGGGAGCTGTTTTTT	CASSPPNREVTGELFF
-	14	TRBV7-9	-	TRBJ1-1	TGTGCCAGCAGCTTCTTCAGGGGTGACACTGAAGCTTTCTTT	CASSFFRGDTEAFF
-	13	TRBV6-6	-	TRBJ2-1	TGTGCCAGCAGTTACTCGACGGGAGTAGAGCAGTTCTTC	CASSYSTGVEQFF
-	14	TRBV2	-	TRBJ2-7	TGTGCCAGCAGTGTTCAGGGGGGGCTCCGCGAGCAGTACTTC	CASSVQGGLREQYF
-	13	TRBV2	-	TRBJ2-1	TGTGCCAGCAGTGAAATGACTAGTAATGAGCAGTTCTTC	CASSEMTSNEQFF
-	12	TRBV5-1	once	TRBJ2-3	TGCGCCAGCAGCCCCAGCACAGATACGCAGTATTTT	CASSPSTDTQYF
TRBD2	17	TRBV7-9	-	TRBJ2-6	TGTGCCAGTCCGGTGGCTAGCGGGGCCTCTGGGGCCAACGTCCTGACTTTC	CASPVASGASGANVLTF
TRBD1	13	TRBV10-3	-	TRBJ2-5	TGTGCCATCAGCAAAACAGGGGAAGAGACCCAGTACTTC	CAISKTGEETQYF
TRBD2	16	TRBV7-8	-	TRBJ2-3	TGTGCCAGCAGCCCCTATAGCGGGAGGTCCGCAGATACGCAGTATTTT	CASSPYSGRSADTQYF
-	16	TRBV18	-	TRBJ1-1	TGTGCCAGCTCACCCATGACGTTTACAATGAACACTGAAGCTTTCTTT	CASSPMTFTMNTEAFF
TRBD2	13	TRBV29-1	-	TRBJ2-1	TGCAGCGCCGGGACTAGCATACCCAATGAGCAGTTCTTC	CSAGTSIPNEQFF
-	14	TRBV7-9	-	TRBJ2-1	TGTGCCAGTAATCAGGTCGGGGCCCCCAATGAGCAGTTCTTC	CASNQVGAPNEQFF
-	15	TRBV2	-	TRBJ2-2	TGTGCCGGCAGTGGGGTCGGCGGGGATACCGGGGAGCTGTTTTTT	CAGSGVGGDTGELFF
TRBD1	13	TRBV11-1	once	TRBJ1-1	TGTGCCAGCAGCTTTTTGACAGGGACGGCGGCTTTCTTT	CASSFLTGTAAFF
TRBD1	17	TRBV18	-	TRBJ2-1	TGTGCCAGCTCACCAGGGGACAGGACTCCTATCCTCAATGAGCAGTTCTTC	CASSPGDRTPILNEQFF
-	15	TRBV11-2	-	TRBJ2-7	TGTGCCAGCAGCTTAGTAGCCGGACCCTACTACGAGCAGTACTTC	CASSLVAGPYYEQYF
TRBD2	16	TRBV9	-	TRBJ2-1	TGTGCCAGCAGCGTAGTTGGGACTAGCGGGAACAATGAGCAGTTCTTC	CASSVVGTSGNNEQFF
TRBD1	13	TRBV12-5	-	TRBJ2-1	TGTGCTAGTGCCAGGACAGGGTATCCTGAGCAGTTCTTC	CASARTGYPEQFF
TRBD2	19	TRBV6-1	-	TRBJ2-3	TGTGCCAGCAGTGACACGGGGGGGACTAGCGGGAGGGGCACAGATACGCAGTATTTT	CASSDTGGTSGRGTDTQYF
-	15	TRBV7-3	-	TRBJ2-2	TGTGCCAGCAGCCCGGTGGGCGCGGGGACCGGGGAGCTGTTTTTT	CASSPVGAGTGELFF
TRBD2	16	TRBV5-1	-	TRBJ2-2	TGCGCCAGCCAGAAACTAGCGGGAGGGAATATCGGGGAGCTGTTTTTT	CASQKLAGGNIGELFF
-	13	TRBV18	once	TRBJ2-7	TGTGCCAGCTCGCCGAGTCCGAACTACGAGCAGTACTTC	CASSPSPNYEQYF
-	15	TRBV9	-	TRBJ2-1	TGTGCCAGCAGCCCATCTCGGGGCTCCTACAATGAGCAGTTCTTC	CASSPSRGSYNEQFF
-	16	TRBV10-3	-	TRBJ2-1	TGTGCCGCCGGGGGCTTCGACAGGTTGGCTTACAATGAGCAGTTCTTC	CAAGGFDRLAYNEQFF
-	12	TRBV6-1	-	TRBJ2-1	TGTGCCAGCACGTTCTCCTACAATGAGCAGTTCTTC	CASTFSYNEQFF
-	16	TRBV10-3	-	TRBJ2-6	TGTGCCATCAGTCGGCAGGGAAGCTCTGGGGCCAACGTCCTGACTTTC	CAISRQGSSGANVLTF
-	14	TRBV19	-	TRBJ2-5	TGTGCCAGTAGTCCCATCGGCGAAGCGGAGACCCAGTACTTC	CASSPIGEAETQYF
TRBD2	15	TRBV5-8	-	TRBJ2-1	TGTGCCAGCAGCTTACGGGGGGGAAATTACAATGAGCAGTTCTTC	CASSLRGGNYNEQFF
TRBD1	14	TRBV5-1	-	TRBJ1-2	TGCGCCAGCGTGGAAGGGACAGGGAACTATGGCTACACCTTC	CASVEGTGNYGYTF
-	12	TRBV7-3	-	TRBJ2-3	TGTGCCAGCAGCGTTAGCACAGATACGCAGTATTTT	CASSVSTDTQYF
TRBD2	18	TRBV27	-	TRBJ2-3	TGTGCCAGCAGAGTCGGGACTAGCGCCCGAAGAACCACAGATACGCAGTATTTT	CASRVGTSARRTTDTQYF
-	12	TRBV13	-	TRBJ1-3	TGTGCCAGCAGCTTATCCATGACTGCGTTTGGGTTT	CASSLSMTAFGF
-	11	TRBV20-1	-	TRBJ1-5	TGCAGCTCAGGGGCCAATCAGCCCCAGCATTTT	CSSGANQPQHF
-	13	TRBV10-3	-	TRBJ2-2	TGTGCCATCAGGCGGGGGAACACCGGGGAGCTGTTTTTT	CAIRRGNTGELFF
TRBD1	17	TRBV9	-	TRBJ2-3	TGTGCCAGCAGCGTACACTTCGACAGGGTCAGGGCAGATACGCAGTATTTT	CASSVHFDRVRADTQYF
TRBD2	15	TRBV27	-	TRBJ2-3	TGTGCCAGCAGTCCCCTAGCGGGAGCGAGGAATACGCAGTATTTT	CASSPLAGARNTQYF
TRBD2	14	TRBV25-1	-	TRBJ2-1	TGTGCCAGCAGCGGACTAGCCAAGCCGCTTGAGCAGTTCTTC	CASSGLAKPLEQFF
-	16	TRBV11-2	-	TRBJ2-1	TGTGCCAGCAACCCCGGACAGACGTTCTCCTACAATGAGCAGTTCTTC	CASNPGQTFSYNEQFF